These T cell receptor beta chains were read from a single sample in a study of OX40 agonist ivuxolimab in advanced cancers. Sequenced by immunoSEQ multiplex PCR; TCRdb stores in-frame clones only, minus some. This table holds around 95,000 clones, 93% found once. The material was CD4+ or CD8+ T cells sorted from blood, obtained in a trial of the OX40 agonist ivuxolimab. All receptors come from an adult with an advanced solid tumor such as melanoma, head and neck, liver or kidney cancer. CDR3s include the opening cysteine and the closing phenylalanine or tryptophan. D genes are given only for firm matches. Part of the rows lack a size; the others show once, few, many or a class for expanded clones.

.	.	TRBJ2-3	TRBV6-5	TGTGCCAGCAGCCACAGGGGCACAGATACGCAGTATTTT	CASSHRGTDTQYF
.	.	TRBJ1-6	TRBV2	TGTGCCAGCAGTGTGATGGGGGCGGTCGATAATTCACCCCTCCACTTT	CASSVMGAVDNSPLHF
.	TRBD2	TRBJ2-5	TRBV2	TGTGCCAGCCGCGAGACTAGCGGGGTTGAGACCCAGTACTTC	CASRETSGVETQYF
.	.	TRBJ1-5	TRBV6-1	TGTGCCAGCAGTGAAGCTTGGGGACAGCCCCAGCATTTT	CASSEAWGQPQHF
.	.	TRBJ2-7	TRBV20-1	TGCAGTGCTAGTTTTTACGAGCAGTACTTC	CSASFYEQYF
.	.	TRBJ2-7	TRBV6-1	TGTGCCAGCGGCGGGACACTCTCCTACGAGCAGTACTTC	CASGGTLSYEQYF
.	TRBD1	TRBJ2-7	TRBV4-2	TGTGCCAGCAGCCCAGGGCCAGACAGGGACTACGAGCAGTACTTC	CASSPGPDRDYEQYF
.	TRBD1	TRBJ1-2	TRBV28	TGTGCCAGCAGTCCGACCCCCGGGACAGGGGTCCGGGGCTACACCTTC	CASSPTPGTGVRGYTF
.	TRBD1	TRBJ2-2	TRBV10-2	TGCGCCAGCAATCGGGACAGGGGGCCGAGGGAGCTGTTTTTT	CASNRDRGPRELFF
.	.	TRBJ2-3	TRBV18	TGTGCCAGCTCACCACGGGTCACAGATACGCAGTATTTT	CASSPRVTDTQYF
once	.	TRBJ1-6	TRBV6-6	TGTGCCAGCAGTTCAGAACCAGGAGCACCCCTCCACTTT	CASSSEPGAPLHF
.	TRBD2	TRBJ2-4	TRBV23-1	TGCGCCAGCACTCGACCGGGACTAGCGGGAACGATGGCCAAAAACATTCAGTACTTC	CASTRPGLAGTMAKNIQYF
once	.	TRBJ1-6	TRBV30	TGTGCCTGGCGGAATGGGGGTAGGCTTAATAATTCACCCCTCCACTTT	CAWRNGGRLNNSPLHF
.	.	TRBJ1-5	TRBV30	TGTGCCTGGAGTGGGGGGTTCAATCAGCCCCAGCATTTT	CAWSGGFNQPQHF
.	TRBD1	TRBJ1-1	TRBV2	TGTGCCAGCAGGCCAAATACAGGGGGCACTGAAGCTTTCTTT	CASRPNTGGTEAFF
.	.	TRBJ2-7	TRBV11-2	TGTGCCAGCAGCTTAGACCGAGGGAGAAGCTACGAGCAGTACTTC	CASSLDRGRSYEQYF
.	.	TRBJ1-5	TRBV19	TGTGCCTCCTCGCCCGGGGGGGCGGCCCAGCATTTT	CASSPGGAAQHF
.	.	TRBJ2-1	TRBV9	TGTGCCAGCATGTCGGCGGATACCTACAATGAGCAGTTCTTC	CASMSADTYNEQFF
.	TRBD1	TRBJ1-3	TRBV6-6	TGTGCCAGCAGGAAGGGACAGGCCCCAAACACCATATATTTT	CASRKGQAPNTIYF
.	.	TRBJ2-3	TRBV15	TGTGCCACCAGCAGAGCAATCACAGATACGCAGTATTTT	CATSRAITDTQYF
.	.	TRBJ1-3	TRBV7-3	TGTGCCAGCAGCCCCCGGCGAGGGAACACCATATATTTT	CASSPRRGNTIYF
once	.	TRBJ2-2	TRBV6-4	TGTGCCAGCAGTGACTCCCTAGCCGGGGAGCTGTTTTTT	CASSDSLAGELFF
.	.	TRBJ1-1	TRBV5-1	TGCGCCAGCAGCTTGGTGGTGAACACTGAAGCTTTCTTT	CASSLVVNTEAFF
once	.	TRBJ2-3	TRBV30	TGTGCCTGGAAAGCCTGGAGGGGGACAGATACGCAGTATTTT	CAWKAWRGTDTQYF
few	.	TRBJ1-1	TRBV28	TGTGCCAGCACCGCAGGGCCTGAAGCTTTCTTT	CASTAGPEAFF
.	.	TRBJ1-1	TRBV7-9	TGTGCCAGCAGCCCCCCCCGGAGGCTTGGAGCTTTCTTT	CASSPPRRLGAFF
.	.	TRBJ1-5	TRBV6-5	TGTGCCAGCAGTGACAGGTTGCAGCCCCAGCATTTT	CASSDRLQPQHF
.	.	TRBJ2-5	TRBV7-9	TGTGCCAGCAGCCCAATGGCAGAGACCCAGTACTTC	CASSPMAETQYF